The 32 T cell receptor beta chains given below trace back to one sample, sequenced in a study of control samples from healthy donors and cancer patients. Measured with immunoSEQ multiplex PCR; TCRdb has only the in-frame clones, and not every one. The table shows about 92,000 clones, with roughly 78% occurring only once. Sample: blood. All receptors come from a woman aged 55-70 years in good health.

The chain combines TRBV5-1 with TRBJ1-1; D might be TRBD1 (6 bases). CDR1 SGHRS and CDR2 YFSETQ come from the germline V gene. The ends were cut back, 5 bases at V and 0 bases at J, with 17 bases in the middle. The CDR3 covers 16 residues. The CDR3 protein is CASRPGGGQMNTEAFF. The DNA of the CDR3 is TGCGCCAGCAGGCCGGGCGGGGGGCAAATGAACACTGAAGCTTTCTTT.

The genes are TRBV12-3 or TRBV12-4 and TRBJ2-1; 8 bases are shared with TRBD2. Trimming removed 4 bases from V and 8 bases from J; junction bases left unmatched: 4. The CDR3 has 13 amino acids. The CDR3 is CASSYGGADEQFF. CDR3 DNA: TGTGCCAGCAGTTACGGGGGGGCGGATGAGCAGTTCTTC.

The CDR3 protein is CASSATGIRYEQYF. The CDR3 DNA sequence: TGTGCCAGTAGTGCGACAGGGATCCGCTACGAGCAGTACTTC. The rearrangement uses TRBV19 and TRBJ2-7; 7 bases match TRBD1. This CDR3 is 14 amino acids long. Germline V CDR1 and CDR2: LNHDA, SQIVND (reference sequence). After removal of 5 bases from V and 3 bases from J, the junction contained 7 bases not matched to a gene. The full variable domain, rest sourced from reference TRBV19 and TRBJ2-7, is DGGITQSPKYLFRKEGQNVTLSCEQNLNHDAMYWYRQDPGQGLRLIYYSQIVNDFQKGDIAEGYSVSREKKESFPLTVTSAQKNPTAFYLCASSATGIRYEQYFGPGTRLTVT.

The count of this clone is one. This chain connects TRBV6-2 or TRBV6-3 to TRBJ2-7, with 8 positions matching TRBD2. V gave up 0 bases and J gave up 0 bases; unmatched junction bases: 7. The germline V gene has CDR1 MNHEY and CDR2 SVGEGT. The length of the CDR3 is 17 residues. The CDR3 is CASSYSYGSGNSYEQYF. The CDR3 region has the DNA TGTGCCAGCAGTTACTCGTATGGTAGCGGGAACTCCTACGAGCAGTACTTC.

The chain has TRBV12-3 or TRBV12-4 and TRBJ1-2; no reliable D call. The length of the CDR3 is 13 residues. Trimming took off 6 bases at V and 0 bases at J, with 8 bases between the two ends. The CDR3: CASRRETNYGYTF. The CDR3 bases are TGTGCCAGCAGGAGGGAAACTAACTATGGCTACACCTTC.

V and J are TRBV19 and TRBJ2-3; 10 nucleotides agree with TRBD2. This CDR3 comprises 16 residues. Trimming cost V 3 bases and J 5 bases; bases outside gene matches: 8. Germline V gives CDR1 LNHDA, CDR2 SQIVND (reference sequence). CDR3 amino acids: CASSMFDSGRRDTQYF. CDR3 sequence (DNA): TGTGCCAGTAGTATGTTTGATAGCGGGAGGCGAGATACGCAGTATTTT.

The genes are TRBV19 and TRBJ2-3; possibly TRBD1 for D (5 bases). V was trimmed by 5 bases and J by 0 bases, leaving 18 bases between them. Germline CDR1 is LNHDA and CDR2 is SQIVND (reference sequence). The CDR3 is 17 residues long. The CDR3 protein is CASSPPRARASTDTQYF. The CDR3 nucleotides are TGTGCCAGTAGTCCCCCTAGAGCCAGGGCTAGCACAGATACGCAGTATTTT.

The chain employs TRBV11-3 and TRBJ2-5, with TRBD1 identical over 8 bases. Germline CDR1 reads SGHNT; CDR2 reads YENEEA. CDR3 length: 14 residues. V dropped 1 base and J dropped 5; count of bases not matched to a gene: 3. This CDR3 is CASSLGRGLETQYF. The CDR3 DNA reads as TGTGCCAGCAGCTTAGGCAGGGGGCTGGAGACCCAGTACTTC.

The V gene is TRBV4-2, the J gene TRBJ2-2; TRBD1 aligns across 11 bases. Germline V gene lookup returns CDR1 LGHNA and CDR2 YNFKEQ. CDR3 length equals 18 residues. Germline trimming cut 2 bases from V and 1 base from J; bases unmatched to any gene: 6. The CDR3 loop is CASSQPGQGDLNTGELFF. The CDR3 DNA sequence: TGTGCCAGCAGCCAACCGGGACAGGGGGATTTGAACACCGGGGAGCTGTTTTTT.

The V call is TRBV7-6, the J call TRBJ2-7; D might be TRBD1 or TRBD2, each matching 5 bases. The length of the CDR3 is 15 residues. The germline V gene has CDR1 SGHVS and CDR2 FNYEAQ. V lost 1 base and J lost 1, with 11 bases in between. CDR3 region: CASSLGDGVSYEQYF. CDR3 DNA sequence: TGTGCCAGCAGCTTAGGGGACGGAGTATCCTACGAGCAGTACTTC.

The chain combines TRBV2 with TRBJ1-3; D is unresolved. Germline V gene lookup returns CDR1 SNHLY and CDR2 FYNNEI. This CDR3 contains 12 residues. Trimming took off 6 bases at V and 4 bases at J, with 7 bases between the two ends. CDR3 in amino acids: CASRTHGNTIYF. Here the CDR3 DNA reads TGTGCCAGCAGAACGCACGGAAACACCATATATTTT.

The chain uses TRBV9 and TRBJ1-2, with TRBD1 matching 7 bases. V lost 6 bases and J lost 4; bases outside the gene matches: 12. This CDR3 is 15 amino acids long. Germline CDR1 is SGDLS and CDR2 is YYNGEE. The CDR3 bases are TGTGCCAGCAATCGACCCTCAGGGGGACTCTATGGCTACACCTTC. Translated: CASNRPSGGLYGYTF.

CDR3 amino acids: CASSQSIQGQDGYTF. CDR3 DNA: TGTGCCAGCAGCCAATCGATCCAGGGGCAAGATGGCTACACCTTC. The chain couples TRBV16 to TRBJ1-2, with D possibly being TRBD1 (6 bases). This CDR3 region has 15 residues. V was shortened by 0 bases and J by 6 bases, with 14 bases between the two germline ends. Germline CDR1 reads KGHSY; CDR2 reads FQNENV.

The V gene is TRBV11-2, the J gene TRBJ2-5; a possible D gene is TRBD2 (6 bases). V shed 5 bases and J shed 2 bases, with 9 bases lying between them. Germline V CDR1 and CDR2: SGHAT, FQNNGV. The CDR3 totals 13 residues. The CDR3 is CASSGGLQETQYF. The DNA of the CDR3 is TGTGCCAGCAGCGGGGGACTTCAAGAGACCCAGTACTTC. Combining the CDR3 with reference TRBV11-2 and TRBJ2-5 gives the whole variable domain EAGVAQSPRYKIIEKRQSVAFWCNPISGHATLYWYQQILGQGPKLLIQFQNNGVVDDSQLPKDRFSAERLKGVDSTLKIQPAKLEDSAVYLCASSGGLQETQYFGPGTRLLVL.

The chain has TRBV21-1 and TRBJ2-2. TRBV21-1 is assigned pseudogene status. The CDR3 covers 15 residues. CDR3 loop: CASSKIWGPTGELFF. The CDR3 nucleotides read TGTGCCAGCAGCAAAATATGGGGACCCACCGGGGAGCTGTTTTTT.

V is TRBV27 and J is TRBJ1-2; possible D gene TRBD1, 6 bases. This CDR3 region has 16 residues. Trimming left V 4 bases short and J 4 bases short, with 19 bases between. Looked up from germline, CDR1 is MNHEY and CDR2 is SMNVEV (reference sequence). The chain's CDR3 is CASSSLQEGESYGYTF. The CDR3 region has the DNA TGTGCCAGCAGTTCACTACAGGAGGGGGAATCCTATGGCTACACCTTC.

This clone was counted only a few times. In DNA form, the CDR3 reads TGCGCCAGCAGCACCCGGACAGGGGGGAACTATGGCTACACCTTC. The encoded protein is CASSTRTGGNYGYTF. This chain joins TRBV4-1 and TRBJ1-2; TRBD1 matches 10 bases. The CDR3 contains 15 residues. The germline CDR1 and CDR2 sequences are MGHRA and YSYEKL. J gave up 2 bases and V 5 bases, and 5 bases lay outside the gene matches.

The rearrangement links TRBV2 to TRBJ2-1; 13 bases agree with TRBD2. Germline V gives CDR1 SNHLY, CDR2 FYNNEI. The trim removed 6 bases at V and 9 bases at J, leaving 8 bases unmatched. The CDR3 has 15 amino acids. In DNA form, the CDR3 reads TGTGCCAGCAGGAGACTAGCGGGGGGCCAAAGTGAGCAGTTCTTC. It specifies CASRRLAGGQSEQFF.

This rearrangement joins TRBV14 to TRBJ1-1; perhaps TRBD1 as D (6 bases). The germline V gene encodes CDR1 SGHDN and CDR2 FVKESK. The CDR3 spans 13 residues. Deletions cut 4 bases from V and 7 bases from J, with 13 bases between. The DNA for the CDR3 is TGTGCCAGCAGCCCCCAAACAGGGCTTGAAGCTTTCTTT. Amino acids: CASSPQTGLEAFF.

The chain joins TRBV3-1 (or the pseudogene TRBV3-2) to TRBJ1-2; 12 nucleotides line up with TRBD1. Unmatched junction bases numbered 5, after V lost 4 bases and J lost 5 bases. The CDR3 covers 15 residues. Germline V gives CDR1 LGHDT, CDR2 YNNKEL (reference sequence). The CDR3 sequence: CASSRGQGAPYGYTF. The CDR3 bases are TGTGCCAGCAGCCGGGGACAGGGGGCCCCGTATGGCTACACCTTC.

This clone has more than one count but fewer than ten. V usage is TRBV3-1 (or the pseudogene TRBV3-2) and J usage is TRBJ1-2; maybe TRBD1 (5 bases). Deletions cut 0 bases from V and 5 bases from J, with 13 bases between. The length of the CDR3 is 15 residues. Germline lookup yields CDR1 LGHDT and CDR2 YNNKEL (reference sequence). The DNA of the CDR3 is TGTGCCAGCAGCCAAGATGGGCAGGGAAGGTATGGCTACACCTTC. It codes for CASSQDGQGRYGYTF.

The chain has TRBV7-2 and TRBJ1-5; perhaps TRBD1 as D (6 bases). Germline assignment: CDR1 SGHTA and CDR2 FQGNSA. V shed 2 bases and J shed 5 bases, with 7 bases lying between them. The CDR3 spans 13 residues. The CDR3 reads CASSLPGDQPQHF. CDR3 sequence (DNA): TGTGCCAGCAGCTTACCAGGGGATCAGCCCCAGCATTTT.

This clone occurred once. CDR3 sequence (DNA): TGTGCCAGCAGTTCACGGACGGGAGTTAAAAACATTCAGTACTTC. This codes for CASSSRTGVKNIQYF. V is TRBV28 and J is TRBJ2-4, with a possible D match to TRBD2 (6 bases). The germline CDR1 and CDR2 sequences are MDHEN and SYDVKM. V was shortened by 4 bases and J by 4 bases, with 14 bases between the two germline ends. CDR3 length equals 15 residues.

This clone was counted between two and nine times. The chain links TRBV5-1 to TRBJ2-2; possible D gene TRBD2, 5 bases. The CDR3 covers 15 residues. Germline V gene sequence: CDR1 SGHRS, CDR2 YFSETQ. The ends were cut back, 1 base at V and 4 bases at J, with 11 bases in the middle. As DNA, the CDR3 is TGCGCCAGCAGCTTGTCAGTAGCGCCCACCGGGGAGCTGTTTTTT. Protein sequence: CASSLSVAPTGELFF.

The chain joins TRBV6-5 to TRBJ2-1; 8 nucleotides agree with TRBD1. Unmatched junction bases numbered 7, after V lost 8 bases and J lost 7 bases. The CDR3 has 13 residues. CDR1 MNHEY and CDR2 SVGAGI come from the germline V gene. Written as DNA, the CDR3 is TGTGCCAGCCGGGGCAGGGGGCGAAATGAGCAGTTCTTC. It codes for CASRGRGRNEQFF.

In this sample, this clone turned up a few times. This CDR3 reads CASSQGQGVTQETQYF. CDR3 nucleotide sequence: TGTGCCAGCAGCCAAGGGCAGGGAGTCACCCAAGAGACCCAGTACTTC. This sequence joins TRBV14 and TRBJ2-5; the D gene could be TRBD1 or TRBD2 (5 bases each). The ends were cut back, 1 base at V and 1 base at J, with 13 bases in the middle. The CDR3 covers 16 residues. CDR1 is SGHDN, CDR2 FVKESK, per germline.

J is TRBJ2-4 and V is TRBV24-1; 7 bases match TRBD1. Germline CDR1 reads KGHDR; CDR2 reads SFDVKD. The CDR3 is 14 residues long. V lost 5 bases to trimming and J lost 8 bases; unmatched junction nucleotides: 8. CDR3 region: CATSATGSGDIQYF. The DNA for the CDR3 is TGTGCCACCAGTGCGACAGGGAGTGGCGACATTCAGTACTTC.

This clone was found once. This chain links TRBV7-9 with TRBJ1-6, with TRBD1 matching 7 bases. With V trimmed by 1 base and J by 9 bases, 3 bases remained unmatched. The CDR3 is 14 residues long. Germline V lookup: CDR1 SEHNR, CDR2 FQNEAQ (reference sequence). CDR3 region: CASSLGNRGSPLHF. Written as DNA, the CDR3 is TGTGCCAGCAGCTTAGGAAACAGGGGTTCACCCCTCCACTTT.

The rearrangement joins TRBV5-5 to TRBJ2-2; D may match TRBD1 or TRBD2 (7 bases each). With 3 bases removed from V and 2 bases from J, the gap between germline ends came to 14 bases. The CDR3 runs to 16 residues. Germline CDR1 and CDR2: SGHKS and YYEKEE (reference sequence). The DNA of the CDR3 is TGTGCCAGCAGCTGGGAGGGACAGTTTAACACCGGGGAGCTGTTTTTT. It is translated as CASSWEGQFNTGELFF. Using reference TRBV5-5 and TRBJ2-2 for the parts outside the CDR3, the full variable domain is DAGVTQSPTHLIKTRGQQVTLRCSPISGHKSVSWYQQVLGQGPQFIFQYYEKEERGRGNFPDRFSARQFPNYSSELNVNALLLGDSALYLCASSWEGQFNTGELFFGEGSRLTVL.

The CDR3 is CASSHGQNTEAFF. CDR3 nucleotide sequence: TGTGCCAGCAGCCACGGACAGAACACTGAAGCTTTCTTT. This chain links TRBV3-1 (or the pseudogene TRBV3-2) with TRBJ1-1; D may be TRBD1 (5 bases). The ends were cut back, 3 bases at V and 1 base at J, with 6 bases in the middle. CDR1 is LGHDT and CDR2 is YNNKEL in the germline V gene (reference sequence). The CDR3 runs 13 residues.

The rearrangement uses TRBV15 and TRBJ2-1; 8 bases fit TRBD2. The CDR3 is 14 residues long. Trimming at V came to 5 bases and at J to 3 bases, leaving 3 bases not matched to a gene. Germline loops: CDR1 LNHNV, CDR2 YYDKDF (reference sequence). The CDR3 DNA reads as TGTGCCACCAGCTCCACTAGCGGCTACAATGAGCAGTTCTTC. Translated, it gives CATSSTSGYNEQFF.

The V gene is TRBV5-1, the J gene TRBJ2-5; possible D gene TRBD2, 6 bases. Germline-derived CDR1 and CDR2 are SGHRS and YFSETQ. The CDR3 loop spans 18 amino acids. Between the trimmed V and J ends, which lost 0 bases and 4 bases, there was a span of 22 bases. This CDR3 is CASSLEGYGGSGGETQYF. The CDR3 nucleotides read TGCGCCAGCAGCTTGGAAGGTTACGGCGGTAGCGGAGGAGAGACCCAGTACTTC.